Below, 13 T cell receptor beta chains from the same sample are listed, as sequenced in a study of T cell responses to AZD1222 COVID-19 vaccine. Method: immunoSEQ multiplex PCR; TCRdb's copy keeps in-frame clones and lacks some. The profile shows 150,000 to 200,000 clones, about nine tenths of them singletons. Sequences were derived from peripheral blood, sampled on day 0 of MenACWY control vaccination. These receptors all stem from an adult in good health.

The chain recombines TRBV6-2 or TRBV6-3 with TRBJ1-5; TRBD1 might be the D (6 bases). Trimming took 0 bases from V and 3 from J, leaving 12 bases between them. CDR1 MNHEY and CDR2 SVGEGT come from the germline V gene. CDR3 length: 16 amino acids. The CDR3 loop is CASSYSQGWANQPQHF. The CDR3 nucleotides read TGTGCCAGCAGTTACTCGCAGGGGTGGGCCAATCAGCCCCAGCATTTT.

The chain recombines TRBV28 with TRBJ2-7; possibly TRBD2 for D (5 bases). Trimming cost V 6 bases and J 4 bases, with 16 bases left between them. Germline CDR1 and CDR2: MDHEN and SYDVKM. The CDR3 consists of 14 residues. CDR3 protein: CASRPGGPPYEQYF. As DNA, the CDR3 is TGTGCCAGCAGGCCCGGAGGCCCGCCTTACGAGCAGTACTTC. The full variable domain, its missing parts supplied by reference TRBV28 and TRBJ2-7, is DVKVTQSSRYLVKRTGEKVFLECVQDMDHENMFWYRQDPGLGLRLIYFSYDVKMKEKGDIPEGYSVSREKKERFSLILESASTNQTSMYLCASRPGGPPYEQYFGPGTRLTVT.

The rearrangement uses TRBV7-9 and TRBJ2-2; 9 positions agree with TRBD1. Germline CDR1 reads SEHNR; CDR2 reads FQNEAQ (reference sequence). Losses at the gene ends were 5 bases for V and 4 bases for J; bases not matched to a gene: 5. This CDR3 spans 15 amino acids. The CDR3 coding sequence is TGTGCCAGCAGCCCCGGACAGGGGCGCACCGGGGAGCTGTTTTTT. Protein product: CASSPGQGRTGELFF. The whole variable domain, remainder taken from reference TRBV7-9 and TRBJ2-2, is DTGVSQNPRHKITKRGQNVTFRCDPISEHNRLYWYRQTLGQGPEFLTYFQNEAQLEKSRLLSDRFSAERPKGSFSTLEIQRTEQGDSAMYLCASSPGQGRTGELFFGEGSRLTVL.

The CDR3 DNA reads as TGTGCCAGCAGTTATAGCGGGGGCTTAGAGACCCAGTACTTC. Protein sequence: CASSYSGGLETQYF. The chain carries TRBV6-5 and TRBJ2-5; 9 nucleotides agree with TRBD2. Per the germline V gene, CDR1 is MNHEY and CDR2 is SVGAGI. Trimming cost V 3 bases and J 4 bases; bases outside gene matches: 3. The CDR3 consists of 14 residues.

The rearrangement uses TRBV28 and TRBJ2-5; TRBD2 might be the D (5 bases). CDR1 and CDR2 from the germline V gene are MDHEN and SYDVKM. The CDR3 consists of 12 residues. Trimming pared 3 bases from V and 4 bases from J, leaving 6 bases between. The CDR3: CASSFEGETQYF. The CDR3 nucleotides read TGTGCCAGCAGTTTTGAGGGAGAGACCCAGTACTTC.

J is TRBJ2-2 and V is TRBV2; 7 bases are shared with TRBD2. The CDR3 is 16 residues long. Germline lookup yields CDR1 SNHLY and CDR2 FYNNEI. V trimming: 4 bases; J trimming: 2 bases; junction bases outside the gene matches: 7. In DNA, the CDR3 is TGTGCCAGCAGTGTGACCGGGGGGACTAACACCGGGGAGCTGTTTTTT. This encodes CASSVTGGTNTGELFF.

This clone has a handful of counts. The rearrangement links TRBV9 to TRBJ2-1; TRBD1 agrees at 8 bases. V lost 0 bases and J lost 5; bases outside the gene matches: 7. Germline CDR1 SGDLS, CDR2 YYNGEE. This CDR3 has 16 amino acids. Here the CDR3 DNA reads TGTGCCAGCAGCGTAGACTGGGACAGGAGTAACAATGAGCAGTTCTTC. Translation: CASSVDWDRSNNEQFF.

The V gene is TRBV24-1, the J gene TRBJ2-3; 8 bases line up with TRBD2. The CDR3 has 14 residues. The V gene's germline CDR1 is KGHDR and CDR2 SFDVKD. V dropped 5 bases and J dropped 0; count of bases not matched to a gene: 0. In DNA, the CDR3 is TGTGCCACCAGTGTAGCGGGAAGCACAGATACGCAGTATTTT. As protein: CATSVAGSTDTQYF.

The chain's CDR3 is CASSPGLVAPDEQFF. The CDR3 nucleotides read TGTGCCAGCAGTCCGGGACTAGTTGCCCCTGATGAGCAGTTCTTC. The chain combines TRBV28 with TRBJ2-1; 8 nucleotides align to TRBD2. Germline CDR1 MDHEN, CDR2 SYDVKM. The ends lost 5 bases at V and 8 bases at J; junction bases unmatched: 11. CDR3 length: 15 amino acids.

This chain connects TRBV27 to TRBJ1-3; TRBD1 agrees at 8 bases. This CDR3 region has 13 residues. Germline V gives CDR1 MNHEY, CDR2 SMNVEV (reference sequence). V was pared by 8 bases and J by 1 base, with 1 base of the junction left unmatched. CDR3 nucleotides: TGTGCCAGCCAGGGGGCGTCTGGAAACACCATATATTTT. It translates to CASQGASGNTIYF.

The chain employs TRBV4-3 and TRBJ2-7; 10 bases agree with TRBD1. CDR3 size: 16 residues. Germline V gene data show CDR1 as LGHNA and CDR2 as YSLEER. The ends lost 1 base at V and 2 bases at J; junction bases unmatched: 5. CDR3 sequence (DNA): TGCGCCAGCAGCCAAGCGGGACAGGGGTTTCCCTACGAGCAGTACTTC. It specifies CASSQAGQGFPYEQYF.

This rearrangement joins TRBV28 to TRBJ1-1; D gene ambiguous. Trimming cost V 6 bases and J 3 bases, with 11 bases left between them. CDR3 length: 13 residues. Germline loops: CDR1 MDHEN, CDR2 SYDVKM. CDR3 amino acids: CASRTLLDTEAFF. DNA for the CDR3: TGTGCCAGCAGGACTTTGTTGGACACTGAAGCTTTCTTT.

This clone showed up just once. V gene TRBV7-9 combines with J gene TRBJ1-1; D gene uncertain. This CDR3 is built from 13 residues. Germline assignment: CDR1 SEHNR and CDR2 FQNEAQ (reference sequence). V was shortened by 3 bases and J by 5 bases, with 10 bases between the two germline ends. In DNA form, the CDR3 reads TGTGCCAGCAGCTTGGCGCTTCTTACTGAAGCTTTCTTT. Encoded protein: CASSLALLTEAFF.